This T cell receptor (beta chain) comes out of a study of shared clonotypes between healthy human individuals. The assay was immunoSEQ multiplex PCR, and TCRdb's table has in-frame clones only and misses some. Of 2 million to 3 million clones detected, under 95% appear once; the ten largest clones hold 0.36%. Germline-derived CDR1 and CDR2 are GTSNPN and SVGIG (reference sequence). The CDR3 consists of 13 residues. With 4 bases removed from V and 1 base from J, the gap between germline ends came to 10 bases. Division of CD4+ cells produced a CD45RA+ naive subset and a CD45RA-negative memory subset. The sample consisted of naive CD4+ T cells from PBMCs. Regarding subset: CD45RA+ positively selected. The sequence came from a man aged 18 to 30 in good health. Some clones in this sample may be carry-over from other donors' samples. The chain combines TRBV30 with TRBJ1-1; possibly TRBD1 for D (5 bases). CDR3 protein: CAWKRRENTEAFF. As DNA, the CDR3 is TGTGCCTGGAAACGCAGGGAGAACACTGAAGCTTTCTTT.